This record covers a single TCR beta chain. This sample was taken from a study of T cell responses to AZD1222 COVID-19 vaccine. Clones were sequenced by immunoSEQ multiplex PCR, and TCRdb holds only the in-frame ones, with some missing. There are tens of thousands of clones in the sample; around 89% occur only once, and 4.7% lies in the top ten. V gave up 4 bases and J gave up 8 bases, with 16 bases separating them. Germline-derived CDR1 and CDR2 are SGHRS and YFSETQ. This CDR3 region has 14 residues. The chain couples TRBV5-1 to TRBJ1-3; a weak D match, TRBD1 (5 bases). The source was peripheral blood, collected on day 0 of MenACWY control vaccination. The sequence was collected from an adult in good health. DNA of the CDR3: TGCGCCAGCAGCCAGAACGGACCGGGACACACCATATATTTT. This encodes CASSQNGPGHTIYF. The variable domain in full, with the rest retrieved from reference TRBV5-1 and TRBJ1-3, is KAGVTQTPRYLIKTRGQQVTLSCSPISGHRSVSWYQQTPGQGLQFLFEYFSETQRNKGNFPGRFSGRQFSNSRSEMNVSTLELGDSALYLCASSQNGPGHTIYFGEGSWLTVV.